This T cell receptor beta chain was sequenced during a study of blood T cells in healthy people across ages. General observations from the study: Estimates drawn from one million T cells were deemed to understate diversity.

The CDR3 has 16 residues. The V gene end was trimmed by 5 bases and the J gene end by 1 base; junction bases not matched to a gene: 4. Germline V gives CDR1 SEHNR, CDR2 FQNEAQ (reference sequence). This clonotype turned up a few times. Its antigen is still unknown. The use of a sample-barcoded 5' primer and a J-beta primer mix characterized a second PCR of about 7 to 12 cycles. TCRdb recomputed calls from the 5' RACE reads with MiXCR, one row per CDR3 protein. The data hold under 1,100,000 distinct CDR3 sequences, with approximately 25% observed a single time. The sample was also linked to a second study, of T cells of mothers and their children.

The material sequenced was blood. The gene calls are TRBV7-9 and TRBJ2-5, with 13 positions matching TRBD2. The TCR was taken from a girl aged 2-10 years in good health. The CDR3 protein is CASSLGTSGAQETQYF. The CDR3 DNA reads TGTGCCAGCAGCCTCGGGACTAGCGGGGCCCAAGAGACCCAGTACTTC.